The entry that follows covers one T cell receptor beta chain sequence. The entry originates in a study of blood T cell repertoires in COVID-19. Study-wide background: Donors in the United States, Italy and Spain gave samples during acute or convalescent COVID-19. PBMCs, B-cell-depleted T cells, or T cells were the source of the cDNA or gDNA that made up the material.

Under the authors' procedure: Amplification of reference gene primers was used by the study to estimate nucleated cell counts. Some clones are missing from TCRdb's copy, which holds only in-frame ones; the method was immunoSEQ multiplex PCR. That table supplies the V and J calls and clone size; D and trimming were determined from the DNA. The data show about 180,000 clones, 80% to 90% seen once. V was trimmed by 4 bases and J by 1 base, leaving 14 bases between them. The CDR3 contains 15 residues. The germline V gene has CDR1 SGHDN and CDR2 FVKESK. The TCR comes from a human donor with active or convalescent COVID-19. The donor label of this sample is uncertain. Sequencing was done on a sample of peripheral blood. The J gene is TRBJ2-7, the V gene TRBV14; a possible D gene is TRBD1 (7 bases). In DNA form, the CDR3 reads TGTGCCAGCAGCCTTCCGACAGGGAGGTCCTACGAGCAGTACTTC. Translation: CASSLPTGRSYEQYF.